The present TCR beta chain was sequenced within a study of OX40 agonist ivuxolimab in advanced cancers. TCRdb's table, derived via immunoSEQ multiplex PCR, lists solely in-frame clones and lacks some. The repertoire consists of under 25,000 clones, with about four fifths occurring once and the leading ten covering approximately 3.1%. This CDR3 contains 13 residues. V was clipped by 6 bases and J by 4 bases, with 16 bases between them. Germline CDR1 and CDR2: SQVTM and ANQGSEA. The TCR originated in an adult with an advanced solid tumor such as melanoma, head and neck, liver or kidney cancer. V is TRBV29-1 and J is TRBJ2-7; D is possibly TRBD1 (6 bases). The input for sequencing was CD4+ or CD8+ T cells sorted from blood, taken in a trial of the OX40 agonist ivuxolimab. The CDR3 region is CSVGAGWGYEQYF. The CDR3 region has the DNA TGCAGCGTGGGGGCAGGGTGGGGATACGAGCAGTACTTC.